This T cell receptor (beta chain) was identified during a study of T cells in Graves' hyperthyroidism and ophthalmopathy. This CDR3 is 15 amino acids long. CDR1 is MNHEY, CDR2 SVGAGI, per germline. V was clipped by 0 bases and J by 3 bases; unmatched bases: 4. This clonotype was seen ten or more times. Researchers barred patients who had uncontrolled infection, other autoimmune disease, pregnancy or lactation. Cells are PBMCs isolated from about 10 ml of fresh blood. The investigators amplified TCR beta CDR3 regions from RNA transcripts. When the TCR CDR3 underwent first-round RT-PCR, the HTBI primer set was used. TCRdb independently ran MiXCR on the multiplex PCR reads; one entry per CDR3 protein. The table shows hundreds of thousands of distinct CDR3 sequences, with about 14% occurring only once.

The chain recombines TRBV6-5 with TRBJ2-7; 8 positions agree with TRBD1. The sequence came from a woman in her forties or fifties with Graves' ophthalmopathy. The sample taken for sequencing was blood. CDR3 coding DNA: TGTGCCAGCAGTTACTCCCGGGACAGGTACTACGAGCAGTACTTC. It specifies CASSYSRDRYYEQYF.